What follows are 8 T cell receptor beta chains derived from one specimen sequenced in a study of blood T cell repertoires in COVID-19. Generated by immunoSEQ multiplex PCR, the TCRdb table keeps only in-frame clones and is missing some. The data show 40,000 to 55,000 clones, roughly 90% seen once. Material: peripheral blood. The receptors stem from a human donor in a cohort sampled during active COVID-19.

The J gene is TRBJ2-1, the V gene TRBV7-9, with D maybe TRBD2 (6 bases). The germline CDR1 and CDR2 sequences are SEHNR and FQNEAQ (reference sequence). The length of the CDR3 is 15 residues. Trimming shortened V by 2 bases and J by 2 bases, and 10 bases separated the two germline ends. The CDR3 is CASSLTGVPYNEQFF. The CDR3 bases are TGTGCCAGCAGCTTAACGGGGGTCCCCTACAATGAGCAGTTCTTC.

The chain joins TRBV21-1 to TRBJ1-1; the table assigns TRBD1, which was not confirmed against the DNA. TRBV21-1 is deemed a pseudogene. The CDR3 consists of 19 residues. CDR3 in amino acids: CASSKGEGQGRSWNTEAFF. The CDR3 DNA follows: TGTGCCAGCAGCAAGGGAGAGGGCCAGGGGCGCTCTTGGAACACTGAAGCTTTCTTT.

In DNA form, the CDR3 reads TGTGCCAGCTCACCTTTAACTGAAGCTTTCTTT. Encoded protein: CASSPLTEAFF. This chain uses TRBV18 with TRBJ1-1; D is unclear. Deletions cut 3 bases from V and 5 bases from J, with 4 bases between. Germline CDR1 is KGHSH and CDR2 is LQKENI. The CDR3 sequence is 11 residues long.

The chain links TRBV10-3 to TRBJ2-7; 8 bases agree with TRBD1. J gave up 3 bases and V 7 bases, and 5 bases lay outside the gene matches. The CDR3 has 13 amino acids. CDR1 is ENHRY and CDR2 is SYGVKD in the germline V gene. CDR3 DNA sequence: TGTGCCATCATCCCAGACAGGGGCTACGAGCAGTACTTC. Residues: CAIIPDRGYEQYF.

J is TRBJ2-1 and V is TRBV5-5; maybe TRBD1 (6 bases). There are 15 residues in the CDR3. Trimming cost V 0 bases and J 9 bases, with 16 bases left between them. Per germline, CDR1 SGHKS and CDR2 YYEKEE (reference sequence). CDR3 sequence (DNA): TGTGCCAGCAGCTTGGCCGTGGGGGCAAGGAGTGAGCAGTTCTTC. The encoded protein is CASSLAVGARSEQFF.

This clone has just one count. This rearrangement joins TRBV24-1 to TRBJ2-1; 7 nucleotides align to TRBD2. This CDR3 contains 11 residues. V was pared by 3 bases and J by 14 bases, with 3 bases of the junction left unmatched. Germline loops: CDR1 KGHDR, CDR2 SFDVKD. CDR3 residues: CATSDGGGEFF. In DNA form, the CDR3 reads TGTGCCACCAGTGATGGGGGAGGGGAGTTCTTC.

The chain carries TRBV4-1 and TRBJ2-7; D may be TRBD1 (6 bases). This CDR3 is 14 amino acids long. V was shortened by 0 bases and J by 3 bases, with 9 bases between the two germline ends. The germline V gene encodes CDR1 MGHRA and CDR2 YSYEKL. The CDR3 loop is CASSQDRGGYEQYF. CDR3 nucleotide sequence: TGCGCCAGCAGCCAAGATCGAGGGGGCTACGAGCAGTACTTC.

V usage is TRBV24-1 and J usage is TRBJ1-5; 8 bases fit TRBD1. Germline V gene data show CDR1 as KGHDR and CDR2 as SFDVKD. The CDR3 spans 20 residues. V lost 4 bases and J lost 0; bases outside the gene matches: 16. The CDR3 region has the DNA TGTGCCACCAGTGAAGGACCCTGGGACAGGATAATGGGTAGCAATCAGCCCCAGCATTTT. Encoded protein: CATSEGPWDRIMGSNQPQHF.